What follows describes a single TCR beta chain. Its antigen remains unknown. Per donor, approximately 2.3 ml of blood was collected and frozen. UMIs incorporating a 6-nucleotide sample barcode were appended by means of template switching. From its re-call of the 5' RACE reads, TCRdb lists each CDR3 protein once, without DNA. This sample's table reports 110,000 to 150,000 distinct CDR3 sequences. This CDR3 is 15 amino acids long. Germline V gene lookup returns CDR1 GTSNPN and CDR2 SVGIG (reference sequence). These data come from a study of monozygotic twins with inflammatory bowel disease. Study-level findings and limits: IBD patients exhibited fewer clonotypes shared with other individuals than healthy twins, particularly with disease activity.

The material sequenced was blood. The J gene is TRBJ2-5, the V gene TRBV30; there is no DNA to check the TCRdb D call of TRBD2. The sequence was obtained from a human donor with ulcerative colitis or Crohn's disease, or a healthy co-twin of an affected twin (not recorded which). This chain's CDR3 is CAWSVLSSGQETQYF.